The rows below give T cell receptor beta chains drawn from one sample of a study of OX40 agonist ivuxolimab in advanced cancers. Some clones are missing from TCRdb's copy, which holds only in-frame ones; the method was immunoSEQ multiplex PCR. The sample records 45,000 to 65,000 clones, 77% being singletons. Sequencing was performed on CD4+ or CD8+ T cells sorted from blood, taken in a trial of the OX40 agonist ivuxolimab. These receptors originate from an adult with an advanced solid tumor such as melanoma, head and neck, liver or kidney cancer. CDR3s include the opening cysteine and the closing phenylalanine or tryptophan. D genes are given only for firm matches. Expanded clones are given a class, and other clones once, few, many or no size at all.

-	TRBV7-2	TRBJ1-1	-	CASSLARQGRAFF	TGTGCCAGTAGCTTAGCGAGGCAGGGAAGGGCTTTCTTT
TRBD2	TRBV16	TRBJ2-3	-	CASSRSPVTSGGLADTQYF	TGTGCCAGCAGCCGCTCGCCTGTGACTAGCGGGGGGCTCGCAGATACGCAGTATTTT
-	TRBV29-1	TRBJ2-5	-	CSVEGQGLQETQYF	TGCAGCGTTGAAGGGCAGGGACTCCAAGAGACCCAGTACTTC
-	TRBV11-2	TRBJ2-1	once	CASSPVMGYNEQFF	TGTGCCAGCAGCCCGGTTATGGGGTACAATGAGCAGTTCTTC
TRBD2	TRBV4-1	TRBJ2-7	-	CASSLALSGRHSYEQYF	TGCGCCAGCAGCCTGGCCCTAAGCGGGAGGCACTCCTACGAGCAGTACTTC
-	TRBV18	TRBJ1-1	few	CASSPPRSKGPDTEAFF	TGTGCCAGCTCACCACCGCGTTCGAAGGGACCGGACACTGAAGCTTTCTTT
TRBD2	TRBV29-1	TRBJ2-3	few	CSVEETSVGTQYF	TGCAGCGTTGAAGAAACTAGCGTGGGTACGCAGTATTTT
-	TRBV5-1	TRBJ1-1	-	CASSFPDYTEAFF	TGCGCCAGCAGCTTTCCCGACTACACTGAAGCTTTCTTT
TRBD2	TRBV5-1	TRBJ2-3	-	CASSTSTGTDTQYF	TGCGCCAGTTCGACTAGCACGGGCACAGATACGCAGTATTTT
-	TRBV5-1	TRBJ1-1	few	CASATGLNTEAFF	TGCGCCAGTGCGACAGGACTGAACACTGAAGCTTTCTTT
TRBD1	TRBV20-1	TRBJ1-2	-	CSVRQGFGYTF	TGCAGTGTCCGACAGGGGTTCGGCTACACCTTC
TRBD2	TRBV29-1	TRBJ2-7	-	CSVGGGSYEQYF	TGCAGCGTGGGCGGGGGTTCCTACGAGCAGTACTTC
-	TRBV18	TRBJ1-5	-	CASSPTGGRGNQPQHF	TGTGCCAGCTCTCCTACGGGTGGAAGAGGAAATCAGCCCCAGCATTTT
-	TRBV27	TRBJ2-7	-	CASSLPPQGAREQYF	TGTGCCAGCAGTTTACCCCCCCAAGGAGCGCGGGAGCAGTACTTC
TRBD1	TRBV4-1	TRBJ2-1	few	CASSFWTGRRGNEQFF	TGCGCCAGCAGCTTCTGGACAGGGAGGAGAGGGAATGAGCAGTTCTTC
TRBD2	TRBV7-9	TRBJ2-3	-	CASSQLAGGPQGDTQYF	TGTGCCAGCAGCCAACTAGCGGGGGGGCCCCAAGGAGATACGCAGTATTTT
-	TRBV7-2	TRBJ2-3	once	CASSPLRGLTDTQYF	TGTGCCAGCAGCCCTCTGCGGGGGCTCACAGATACGCAGTATTTT
-	TRBV18	TRBJ2-1	-	CASSPTTDNEQFF	TGTGCCAGCTCACCAACGACCGACAATGAGCAGTTCTTC
-	TRBV5-1	TRBJ2-1	-	CASSLLAAEQFF	TGCGCCAGCAGCTTATTAGCAGCTGAGCAGTTCTTC
-	TRBV30	TRBJ2-3	few	CAWIKGVNTDTQYF	TGTGCCTGGATCAAAGGGGTCAACACAGATACGCAGTATTTT
-	TRBV7-7	TRBJ1-1	-	CASTYATEAFF	TGTGCCAGCACCTACGCCACTGAAGCTTTCTTT
-	TRBV25-1	TRBJ1-6	medium-sized	CASRQGVYSPLHF	TGTGCCAGCAGACAGGGTGTTTATTCACCCCTCCACTTT
-	TRBV19	TRBJ1-1	-	CASSKGRSGRGTEAFF	TGTGCCAGTAGCAAGGGTCGGTCCGGACGGGGCACTGAAGCTTTCTTT
TRBD1	TRBV19	TRBJ1-5	-	CASSRRQGNQPQHF	TGTGCCAGTAGTAGGAGACAGGGGAATCAGCCCCAGCATTTT
-	TRBV7-2	TRBJ2-3	-	CASSLVVNTQYF	TGTGCCAGCAGCTTAGTGGTAAATACGCAGTATTTT
-	TRBV5-1	TRBJ1-1	few	CASSHDRSYTEAFF	TGCGCCAGCAGCCATGACAGGAGTTACACTGAAGCTTTCTTT
-	TRBV30	TRBJ1-4	-	CAWSLQVNEKLFF	TGTGCCTGGAGTCTCCAGGTTAATGAAAAACTGTTTTTT
-	TRBV18	TRBJ1-2	-	CASSPLQGYYYGYTF	TGTGCCAGCTCACCATTACAAGGGTACTACTATGGCTACACCTTC
-	TRBV21-1	TRBJ2-7	-	CASSRYYEQYF	TGTGCCAGCAGTAGGTATTACGAGCAGTACTTC
TRBD2	TRBV5-1	TRBJ2-3	-	CASVGSGGRLNTDTQYF	TGCGCCAGCGTGGGTTCGGGAGGGCGACTCAACACAGATACGCAGTATTTT
-	TRBV2	TRBJ2-4	-	CASSGSRGGNIQYF	TGTGCCAGCAGTGGAAGCAGGGGGGGAAACATTCAGTACTTC
TRBD1	TRBV5-4	TRBJ2-7	medium-sized	CASSLGTGPPYEQYF	TGTGCCAGCAGCTTGGGGACAGGGCCTCCCTACGAGCAGTACTTC
TRBD1	TRBV7-2	TRBJ1-2	-	CASSPRPPGQGYGYTF	TGTGCCAGCAGCCCTCGCCCCCCGGGACAGGGGTACGGCTACACCTTC
TRBD1	TRBV9	TRBJ1-1	-	CASSGMTGGRTEAFF	TGTGCCAGCAGCGGCATGACAGGGGGCAGAACTGAAGCTTTCTTT
TRBD2	TRBV7-2	TRBJ2-1	-	CASSLDPSGSLSYNEQFF	TGTGCCAGCAGCTTAGATCCTAGCGGGAGTCTCTCCTACAATGAGCAGTTCTTC
TRBD1	TRBV9	TRBJ2-5	-	CASSKGEGGRGKTQYF	TGTGCCAGCAGCAAAGGGGAAGGGGGCCGAGGAAAGACCCAGTACTTC